The rows below give T cell receptor beta chains drawn from one sample of a study of T cells in Graves' hyperthyroidism and ophthalmopathy. TCRdb re-called the multiplex PCR reads through MiXCR, storing one row per CDR3 protein. The table has some 720,000 distinct CDR3 sequences, about 15% seen once; the top ten hold around 7.7%. The sample comprised blood. The source of these receptors is a man aged 18 to 35 with Graves' hyperthyroidism. Each CDR3 is given with its conserved first and last residue. Each record gives: D gene, V gene, J gene, clone size, CDR3 protein, CDR3 DNA. The D gene is left open where the match is weak. Clone size appears in some rows only: once, few, many, or a class for an expanded clone.

NA,TRBV28,TRBJ1-5,many,CASRLRRYSNQPQHF,TGTGCCAGCAGACTGAGACGGTATAGCAATCAGCCCCAGCATTTT
NA,TRBV5-1,TRBJ2-5,many,CASSPISETQYF,TGCGCCAGCAGCCCGATATCCGAGACCCAGTACTTC
NA,TRBV20-1,TRBJ2-3,few,CSARAPTQASQSTDTQYF,TGCAGTGCTAGAGCCCCAACCCAGGCTAGCCAGAGCACAGATACGCAGTATTTT
NA,TRBV9,TRBJ2-5,few,CASSVDLQTRETQYF,TGTGCCAGCAGCGTAGATCTGCAGACACGGGAGACCCAGTACTTC
NA,TRBV11-2,TRBJ1-5,NA,CASSLGGGEPQHF,TGTGCCAGCAGCTTGGGAGGGGGGGAGCCCCAGCATTTT
NA,TRBV24-1,TRBJ2-3,few,CATSDLAEAQYF,TGTGCCACCAGTGATTTAGCCGAAGCGCAGTATTTT
TRBD2,TRBV3-1,TRBJ2-3,many,CASSQELAGVGDTQYF,TGTGCCAGCAGCCAAGAACTAGCGGGAGTGGGAGATACGCAGTATTTT
TRBD2,TRBV29-1,TRBJ2-7,many,CSVGGSGTSGYEQYF,TGCAGCGTTGGGGGTTCCGGGACTAGCGGCTACGAGCAGTACTTC
TRBD2,TRBV5-1,TRBJ2-1,few,CASHQLAGFYNEQFF,TGCGCCAGCCATCAACTAGCGGGGTTCTACAATGAGCAGTTCTTC
NA,TRBV11-1,TRBJ2-2,few,CASRLFTGELFF,TGTGCCAGCAGACTATTCACCGGGGAGCTGTTTTTT
TRBD2,TRBV28,TRBJ2-1,many,CASSSSTLAGEGEQFF,TGTGCCAGCAGTTCATCCACTCTAGCGGGAGAGGGTGAGCAGTTCTTC
NA,TRBV9,TRBJ1-2,NA,CASSVQGVGYTF,TGTGCCAGCAGCGTACAAGGGGTTGGCTACACCTTC
NA,TRBV28,TRBJ1-2,many,CASRPVPGRPIANYGYTF,TGTGCCAGCAGACCAGTCCCGGGACGTCCTATAGCTAACTATGGCTACACCTTC
NA,TRBV28,TRBJ1-2,many,CASSLRWADYGYTF,TGTGCCAGCAGTTTAAGGTGGGCGGACTATGGCTACACCTTC
NA,TRBV5-1,TRBJ2-3,few,CASSLDTLRSTDTQYF,TGCGCCAGCAGCTTGGACACCTTAAGGAGCACAGATACGCAGTATTTT
NA,TRBV5-1,TRBJ2-3,few,CASSLADGGVSTDTQYF,TGCGCCAGCAGCTTGGCCGATGGGGGCGTGAGCACAGATACGCAGTATTTT
TRBD2,TRBV2,TRBJ2-3,many,CASGKFAGVIDTQYF,TGTGCCAGCGGGAAGTTTGCGGGAGTGATAGATACGCAGTATTTT
TRBD2,TRBV7-2,TRBJ2-7,NA,CASSSTMTSGWNHEQYF,TGTGCCAGCAGCTCCACGATGACTAGCGGGTGGAACCATGAGCAGTACTTC
TRBD1,TRBV7-9,TRBJ2-5,many,CASSSGQGSSETQYF,TGTGCCAGCAGCTCGGGACAGGGGAGTTCAGAGACCCAGTACTTC
NA,TRBV12-3/TRBV12-4,TRBJ1-2,NA,CASSSRTTRNGYTF,TGTGCCAGCAGTTCTCGGACAACCCGGAATGGCTACACCTTC
NA,TRBV12-3/TRBV12-4,TRBJ2-1,many,CASSLFKREFNEQFF,TGTGCCAGCAGCTTGTTTAAACGGGAGTTTAATGAGCAGTTCTTC
TRBD1,TRBV28,TRBJ2-2,many,CASSTNDRGVTGELFF,TGTGCCAGCAGCACTAATGACAGGGGGGTCACCGGGGAGCTGTTTTTT
TRBD2,TRBV27,TRBJ2-5,many,CASSPGRTRTGQETQYF,TGTGCCAGCAGCCCCGGGCGGACTAGGACGGGACAAGAGACCCAGTACTTC
NA,TRBV5-8,TRBJ2-1,few,CASSLDSGDEQFF,TGTGCCAGCAGCTTGGATTCCGGGGATGAGCAGTTCTTC
TRBD1,TRBV28,TRBJ2-5,NA,CASSSQGQGYF,TGTGCCAGCAGTTCCCAGGGACAGGGGTACTTC
NA,TRBV20-1,TRBJ2-7,NA,CSATTDITYEQYF,TGCAGTGCCACTACGGACATCACCTACGAGCAGTACTTC
TRBD1,TRBV7-9,TRBJ2-1,few,CASSPSGGIGYNEQFF,TGTGCCAGCAGCCCTTCAGGGGGCATAGGATACAATGAGCAGTTCTTC
TRBD2,TRBV20-1,TRBJ2-5,many,CSAMGEGTYF,TGCAGTGCAATGGGGGAGGGGACGTACTTC
NA,TRBV19,TRBJ2-7,NA,CASSIGSAEQYF,TGTGCCAGTAGTATCGGGTCTGCCGAGCAGTACTTC
TRBD1,TRBV28,TRBJ1-1,few,CASSPWDRADTEAFF,TGTGCCAGCAGTCCCTGGGACAGGGCGGACACTGAAGCTTTCTTT
NA,TRBV20-1,TRBJ1-1,many,CSARVDSGTEAFF,TGCAGTGCTAGGGTCGACTCGGGCACTGAAGCTTTCTTT
TRBD2,TRBV10-2,TRBJ2-5,many,CASSDGTSLQETQYF,TGCGCCAGCAGTGATGGGACTAGCCTCCAAGAGACCCAGTACTTC
TRBD2,TRBV6-1,TRBJ2-2,few,CASSEARLAGVTGELFF,TGTGCCAGCAGTGAAGCGAGGCTAGCGGGAGTCACCGGGGAGCTGTTTTTT
NA,TRBV20-1,TRBJ2-7,few,CSACRERTYEQYF,TGCAGTGCCTGCCGAGAAAGGACCTACGAGCAGTACTTC
TRBD1,TRBV9,TRBJ2-6,few,CASSPQGAGAGGANVLTF,TGTGCCAGCAGCCCCCAGGGGGCAGGGGCTGGAGGGGCCAACGTCCTGACTTTC
TRBD2,TRBV19,TRBJ2-1,NA,CASSSGRARYNEQFF,TGTGCCAGTAGTAGCGGGAGGGCCCGCTACAATGAGCAGTTCTTC
NA,TRBV30,TRBJ1-2,many,CAWTRANYGYTF,TGTGCCTGGACCAGAGCTAACTATGGCTACACCTTC
TRBD2,TRBV29-1,TRBJ2-3,NA,CSVGPTSGSTDTQYF,TGCAGCGTTGGCCCGACTAGCGGAAGCACAGATACGCAGTATTTT
NA,TRBV2,TRBJ1-5,few,CASTGQDNQPQHF,TGTGCCAGCACCGGACAAGACAATCAGCCCCAGCATTTT
TRBD2,TRBV29-1,TRBJ2-5,many,CSVAFLAEETQYF,TGCAGCGTTGCGTTTCTAGCGGAAGAGACCCAGTACTTC
NA,TRBV19,TRBJ2-7,many,CASSIGAASYEQYF,TGTGCCAGTAGTATAGGAGCAGCCTCCTACGAGCAGTACTTC
NA,TRBV30,TRBJ1-5,many,CAWRRRDGQPQHF,TGTGCCTGGAGAAGGAGGGATGGACAGCCCCAGCATTTT
NA,TRBV6-1,TRBJ1-5,many,CASTPTGPNQPQHF,TGTGCCAGCACACCTACAGGGCCTAATCAGCCCCAGCATTTT
TRBD2,TRBV20-1,TRBJ2-7,NA,CSPRKGLAVSEQYF,TGCAGTCCGAGGAAGGGACTAGCGGTCTCCGAGCAGTACTTC
TRBD2,TRBV24-1,TRBJ2-5,NA,CATRSGRARSGETQYF,TGTGCCACCAGAAGCGGGAGGGCCCGATCTGGAGAGACCCAGTACTTC
NA,TRBV28,TRBJ1-6,many,CASSGRSSYNSPLHF,TGTGCCAGCAGTGGGAGGAGCTCCTATAATTCACCCCTCCACTTT
NA,TRBV7-2,TRBJ2-1,NA,CASRSGPRESSYNEQFF,TGTGCCAGCAGGAGTGGTCCCCGGGAATCGTCCTACAATGAGCAGTTCTTC
NA,TRBV19,TRBJ1-1,few,CASSATNTEAFF,TGTGCCAGTAGTGCGACGAACACTGAAGCTTTCTTT
NA,TRBV3-1,TRBJ2-3,few,CASSQGGPVDTQYF,TGTGCCAGCAGCCAAGGAGGGCCGGTAGATACGCAGTATTTT
NA,TRBV30,TRBJ1-5,once,CAWNPGDGTQPQHF,TGTGCCTGGAATCCCGGCGATGGGACACAGCCCCAGCATTTT
TRBD2,TRBV4-1,TRBJ2-3,NA,CASSQLAGPTDTQYF,TGCGCCAGCAGCCAGCTAGCGGGACCCACAGATACGCAGTATTTT
NA,TRBV5-1,TRBJ2-3,NA,CASSLWASADTQYF,TGCGCCAGCAGCTTGTGGGCTAGTGCAGATACGCAGTATTTT
TRBD2,TRBV20-1,TRBJ2-7,NA,CSASEGLAGGLDEQYF,TGCAGTGCTAGCGAGGGACTAGCGGGAGGGCTGGACGAGCAGTACTTC